This passage covers 4 T cell receptor beta chains from one sample sequenced in a study of shared clonotypes between healthy human individuals. Libraries were prepared by immunoSEQ multiplex PCR; TCRdb keeps only in-frame clonotypes and omits some of them. The table shows roughly 2 million clones, with around 95% occurring only once. Sequencing was performed on naive CD4+ T cells sorted from blood. Described subset: CD45RA+ positively selected. These receptors came from a man between 18 and 29 years old in good health.

This clone was counted a single time. The sample carries other DNA sequences with the same CDR3. The chain recombines TRBV5-1 with TRBJ2-3; maybe TRBD2 (6 bases). V lost 2 bases to trimming and J lost 6 bases, with 13 bases between them. The CDR3 totals 14 residues. Germline V gene data show CDR1 as SGHRS and CDR2 as YFSETQ. CDR3 loop: CASSFGGAGDTQYF. The CDR3 coding sequence is TGCGCCAGCAGCTTTGGAGGGGCTGGGGATACGCAGTATTTT.

The chain is built from TRBV28 and TRBJ2-1, with TRBD1 matching 9 bases. This CDR3 region has 17 residues. With 8 bases clipped from V and 0 bases from J, the junction kept 11 bases outside the gene matches. Looked up from germline, CDR1 is MDHEN and CDR2 is SYDVKM. The CDR3 DNA sequence: TGTGCCAGCCGGGGACAGGGACCCTCGAGCTCCTACAATGAGCAGTTCTTC. Its protein product is CASRGQGPSSSYNEQFF. Based on the CDR3 plus reference TRBV28 and TRBJ2-1, the full variable domain is DVKVTQSSRYLVKRTGEKVFLECVQDMDHENMFWYRQDPGLGLRLIYFSYDVKMKEKGDIPEGYSVSREKKERFSLILESASTNQTSMYLCASRGQGPSSSYNEQFFGPGTRLTVL.

The chain recombines TRBV11-2 with TRBJ2-3, with D perhaps matching TRBD2 (6 bases). Trimming cost V 6 bases and J 0 bases, with 13 bases left between them. Germline V gene lookup returns CDR1 SGHAT and CDR2 FQNNGV. The CDR3 has 15 amino acids. CDR3 in amino acids: CASRALAVSTDTQYF. The CDR3 region has the DNA TGTGCCAGCAGGGCCTTAGCGGTGAGCACAGATACGCAGTATTTT.

On this clone itself: This same CDR3 is encoded by further DNA sequences in the sample. This chain links TRBV5-1 with TRBJ2-5; D unclear. Trimming removed 0 bases at V and 4 bases at J, with 4 bases between. The germline gives CDR1 SGHRS, CDR2 YFSETQ. This CDR3 is built from 12 residues. The DNA for the CDR3 is TGCGCCAGCAGCTTGGATGTAGAGACCCAGTACTTC. Protein sequence: CASSLDVETQYF.